The 16 T cell receptor beta chains below were found in one sample sequenced in a study of blood T cell repertoires in COVID-19. Libraries were prepared by immunoSEQ multiplex PCR; TCRdb keeps only in-frame clonotypes and omits some of them. The sample shows 300,000 to 350,000 clones, roughly 90% of them seen only once. Specimen: peripheral blood. The receptors here all came from a woman in her sixties or seventies with COVID-19, enrolled during active disease.

J is TRBJ1-1 and V is TRBV4-3; the match to TRBD1 covers 7 bases. Germline V lookup: CDR1 LGHNA, CDR2 YSLEER. J was trimmed by 10 bases and V by 1 base; bases with no gene match: 9. This CDR3 comprises 14 residues. In DNA form, the CDR3 reads TGCGCCAGCAGCCAAGTGGCAGGGGGTCCCGCAGCTTTCTTT. Translation gives CASSQVAGGPAAFF.

The V gene is TRBV9, the J gene TRBJ1-2; tentative D call: TRBD1 (6 bases). This CDR3 is built from 15 residues. Germline CDR1 and CDR2: SGDLS and YYNGEE. Deletions cut 0 bases from V and 4 bases from J, with 13 bases between. CDR3 sequence reads: CASSVDGSRGYGYTF. CDR3 coding DNA: TGTGCCAGCAGCGTAGATGGTAGCAGGGGCTATGGCTACACCTTC.

The chain links TRBV19 to TRBJ2-3; possibly TRBD1 for D (5 bases). V was shortened by 5 bases and J by 1 base, with 7 bases between the two germline ends. Germline CDR1 is LNHDA and CDR2 is SQIVND (reference sequence). CDR3 length equals 13 residues. CDR3 nucleotide sequence: TGTGCCAGTAGTCCCAGGGGCACAGATACGCAGTATTTT. This sequence encodes CASSPRGTDTQYF.

The rearrangement uses TRBV2 and TRBJ2-5, with 8 bases lining up with TRBD1. Germline loops: CDR1 SNHLY, CDR2 FYNNEI. Trimming at V came to 7 bases and at J to 1 base, leaving 5 bases not matched to a gene. CDR3 size: 14 residues. The CDR3 region is CASNNQGAQETQYF. CDR3 coding DNA: TGTGCCAGCAATAACCAGGGGGCCCAAGAGACCCAGTACTTC.

This chain links TRBV7-6 with TRBJ2-2; 9 bases line up with TRBD2. CDR3 size: 17 residues. Losses at the gene ends were 1 base for V and 4 bases for J; bases not matched to a gene: 7. CDR1 is SGHVS, CDR2 FNYEAQ, per germline. CDR3 nucleotide sequence: TGTGCCAGCAGCTTAGTGGTCCAGCGGGGGGCCACCGGGGAGCTGTTTTTT. Its translation is CASSLVVQRGATGELFF.

The chain links TRBV18 to TRBJ2-5; D possibly corresponds to TRBD2 (5 bases). The CDR3 is 14 amino acids. Germline CDR1 and CDR2: KGHSH and LQKENI. Trimming removed 3 bases at V and 5 bases at J, with 13 bases between. The CDR3 loop is CASSPSLSGETQYF. In DNA, the CDR3 is TGTGCCAGCTCACCTTCACTCTCGGGGGAGACCCAGTACTTC.

The chain couples TRBV11-2 to TRBJ2-1, with 12 bases lining up with TRBD2. CDR1 and CDR2 from the germline V gene are SGHAT and FQNNGV. With 4 bases clipped from V and 4 bases from J, the junction kept 5 bases outside the gene matches. This CDR3 comprises 16 residues. The CDR3 coding sequence is TGTGCCAGCAGCTCAAAAACTAGCGGGGGGTACAATGAGCAGTTCTTC. Translated, it gives CASSSKTSGGYNEQFF.

In DNA form, the CDR3 reads TGCGCCAGCAGCCAAGGACAGGGGGCTGAAGCTTTCTTT. Translated: CASSQGQGAEAFF. The chain uses TRBV5-1 and TRBJ1-1; 10 bases are shared with TRBD1. Trimming cost V 4 bases and J 6 bases; bases outside gene matches: 3. Germline values: CDR1 SGHRS, CDR2 YFSETQ. The CDR3 has 13 amino acids.

This clone was counted once. The CDR3 region has the DNA TGTGCCAGCAGTTACTCCGGGACAACAGATACGCAGTATTTT. This translates into CASSYSGTTDTQYF. The genes are TRBV6-5 and TRBJ2-3; D perhaps matches TRBD1 (6 bases). Germline loops: CDR1 MNHEY, CDR2 SVGAGI. Trimming pared 0 bases from V and 3 bases from J, leaving 7 bases between. The CDR3 consists of 14 residues.

The CDR3 DNA is TGTGCCAGCAGCCCTTCGGTCAACACTGAAGCTTTCTTT. The encoded protein is CASSPSVNTEAFF. The genes are TRBV11-2 and TRBJ1-1, with D unclear. CDR3 length: 13 residues. The germline V and J ends were trimmed by 5 bases and 2 bases, with 9 bases remaining between them. Germline V gene data show CDR1 as SGHAT and CDR2 as FQNNGV.

The chain joins TRBV9 to TRBJ2-7, with D perhaps TRBD1 (6 bases). This CDR3 has 15 amino acids. Germline CDR1 and CDR2: SGDLS and YYNGEE. Trimming cost V 4 bases and J 2 bases, with 16 bases left between them. The CDR3 loop reads CASSSDGTSTYEQYF. CDR3 nucleotide sequence: TGTGCCAGCAGCTCCGACGGGACAAGCACCTACGAGCAGTACTTC.

This rearrangement joins TRBV1 to TRBJ2-3; the D call in the table, TRBD2, was not verified against the DNA. TRBV1 is reported as a pseudogene. CDR3 length: 19 amino acids. The CDR3 nucleotides are TGCACCAGCAGCCAAGAACAGGTAGCGGGGGGGTTGAGCACAGATACGCAGTATTTT. Translated, it gives CTSSQEQVAGGLSTDTQYF.

The rearrangement links TRBV30 to TRBJ2-1; D perhaps matches TRBD2 (7 bases). The CDR3 sequence is 19 residues long. The V end was cut by 3 bases, the J end by 0 bases, with 24 bases between. Germline V gene data show CDR1 as GTSNPN and CDR2 as SVGIG (reference sequence). CDR3 nucleotides: TGTGCCTGGAGAAGGGGGGGGGCTTTTTTTTCTACCTCCTACAATGAGCAGTTCTTC. It yields the protein CAWRRGGAFFSTSYNEQFF.

This rearrangement joins TRBV14 to TRBJ1-2; D gene unclear. The V end was cut by 0 bases, the J end by 1 base, with 9 bases between. There are 15 residues in the CDR3. Germline V gene data show CDR1 as SGHDN and CDR2 as FVKESK. The CDR3 nucleotides read TGTGCCAGCAGCCAAGATGTCGGGGTTAACTATGGCTACACCTTC. Translation: CASSQDVGVNYGYTF.

This sequence joins TRBV18 and TRBJ2-7; TRBD2 might be the D (7 bases). Trimming took off 2 bases at V and 12 bases at J, with 20 bases between the two ends. The germline V gene encodes CDR1 KGHSH and CDR2 LQKENI. There are 14 residues in the CDR3. This CDR3 is CASSPSRGRGETYF. CDR3 DNA: TGTGCCAGCTCACCATCAAGAGGGAGGGGGGAAACGTACTTC.

This clone appeared once. The chain carries TRBV5-1 and TRBJ1-1; D not resolved. Germline CDR1 reads SGHRS; CDR2 reads YFSETQ. The V gene lost 5 bases and the J gene lost 7 bases, with 18 bases spanning the gap. This CDR3 region has 14 residues. CDR3 amino acids: CASRNIRSESEAFF. CDR3 DNA: TGCGCCAGCAGAAACATTCGCTCGGAGAGTGAAGCTTTCTTT. Together with reference TRBV5-1 and TRBJ1-1, the CDR3 gives the full variable domain: KAGVTQTPRYLIKTRGQQVTLSCSPISGHRSVSWYQQTPGQGLQFLFEYFSETQRNKGNFPGRFSGRQFSNSRSEMNVSTLELGDSALYLCASRNIRSESEAFFGQGTRLTVV.